The rows below give T cell receptor beta chains drawn from one sample of a study of control samples from healthy donors and cancer patients. The protocol was immunoSEQ multiplex PCR, while the TCRdb copy is restricted to in-frame clones and leaves out a portion. The sample has around 50,000 clones, approximately 89% seen once. Sequenced material: PBMCs. The receptors shown here come from a man aged 35 to 55 with colorectal cancer. CDR3s include the opening cysteine and the closing phenylalanine or tryptophan. Each record gives: CDR3 DNA, CDR3 protein, V gene, D gene, J gene, clone size. D genes are given only for firm matches. Only part of the rows carry a size: once, few, many, or a class if the clone is expanded.

DNA: TGTGCCAGCAGCCTCCACCTAGGGTCCTACACTGAAGCTTTCTTT; CDR3: CASSLHLGSYTEAFF; V: TRBV14; D: .; J: TRBJ1-1; size: few
DNA: TGTGCCAGCAGTCTTAGCGGAAGCACAGATACGCAGTATTTT; CDR3: CASSLSGSTDTQYF; V: TRBV27; D: .; J: TRBJ2-3; size: .
DNA: TGTGCCAGCAGTTATAATCCGACGGCTGCGTACACTGAAGCTTTCTTT; CDR3: CASSYNPTAAYTEAFF; V: TRBV6-5; D: .; J: TRBJ1-1; size: .
DNA: TGTGCCTGGAGGTTGACTAGCGGGAGCACAGATACGCAGTATTTT; CDR3: CAWRLTSGSTDTQYF; V: TRBV30; D: TRBD2; J: TRBJ2-3; size: .
DNA: TGTGCCAGCAGCAGAGCAGGGAGGACCACTGAAGCTTTCTTT; CDR3: CASSRAGRTTEAFF; V: TRBV27; D: .; J: TRBJ1-1; size: .
DNA: TGCGCCAGCAGCCCCCAGGCAGGGTGGAATCAGCCCCAGCATTTT; CDR3: CASSPQAGWNQPQHF; V: TRBV4-3; D: .; J: TRBJ1-5; size: .
DNA: TGCGCCAGCAGCTTGAACGGTCTTAATCAGCCCCAGCATTTT; CDR3: CASSLNGLNQPQHF; V: TRBV5-1; D: .; J: TRBJ1-5; size: .
DNA: TGTGCCAGTAGTACACCCGACAGTTTGAACACTGAAGCTTTCTTT; CDR3: CASSTPDSLNTEAFF; V: TRBV19; D: .; J: TRBJ1-1; size: .
DNA: TGTGCCAGCAGTTCCCCCAACACTGAAGCTTTCTTT; CDR3: CASSSPNTEAFF; V: TRBV28; D: .; J: TRBJ1-1; size: .
DNA: TGTGCCAGCAGCTCACAGGGGCCTGATCAGCCCCAGCATTTT; CDR3: CASSSQGPDQPQHF; V: TRBV5-5; D: TRBD1; J: TRBJ1-5; size: .
DNA: TGTGCCATCAGTGACCCACGGGAGTTCTCCTACAATGAGCAGTTCTTC; CDR3: CAISDPREFSYNEQFF; V: TRBV10-3; D: .; J: TRBJ2-1; size: .
DNA: TGTGCCAGCAGCGTAGCCGGACAGGGGGCGAAAGGCTACACCTTC; CDR3: CASSVAGQGAKGYTF; V: TRBV9; D: TRBD1; J: TRBJ1-2; size: .
DNA: TGTGCCAGTAGGGGAGCGGGAGGGCCGAACCCCAATGAGCAGTTCTTC; CDR3: CASRGAGGPNPNEQFF; V: TRBV19; D: TRBD2; J: TRBJ2-1; size: few
DNA: TGTGCCAGCAGCCAGGGGACTAGCGGTTTCACAGATACGCAGTATTTT; CDR3: CASSQGTSGFTDTQYF; V: TRBV3-1/TRBV3-2; D: TRBD2; J: TRBJ2-3; size: .
DNA: TGCAGCGTTACCCTTCGACAGGACTATGGCTACACCTTC; CDR3: CSVTLRQDYGYTF; V: TRBV29-1; D: .; J: TRBJ1-2; size: .
DNA: TGTGCCAGCAGCCATCAGGGGCGCAGGGGGACCCAGTACTTC; CDR3: CASSHQGRRGTQYF; V: TRBV3-1/TRBV3-2; D: .; J: TRBJ2-5; size: .
DNA: TGTGCCAGCAGTTTTTATTGGACAGGGGAAGATACGCAGTATTTT; CDR3: CASSFYWTGEDTQYF; V: TRBV27; D: TRBD1; J: TRBJ2-3; size: .
DNA: TGTGCCAGCAGCTCACCGAGGGGGAAGCGGACTGAAGCTTTCTTT; CDR3: CASSSPRGKRTEAFF; V: TRBV7-8; D: .; J: TRBJ1-1; size: .
DNA: TGCGCCAGCAGCCAAGATTCGGGGGGCTACACTGAAGCTTTCTTT; CDR3: CASSQDSGGYTEAFF; V: TRBV4-3; D: .; J: TRBJ1-1; size: .
DNA: TGTGCCAGCTCACCCGTGGGTCGAAACACCATATATTTT; CDR3: CASSPVGRNTIYF; V: TRBV18; D: .; J: TRBJ1-3; size: .
DNA: TGCGCCAGCAGCTTGGGACCGACCACGGAGACCCAGTACTTC; CDR3: CASSLGPTTETQYF; V: TRBV5-1; D: .; J: TRBJ2-5; size: .
DNA: TGTGCCAGCAGCATACTGACAGGGTCCAATGAGCAGTTCTTC; CDR3: CASSILTGSNEQFF; V: TRBV7-9; D: TRBD1; J: TRBJ2-1; size: .
DNA: TGTGCCAGTAGTATCGGCGGACCCTATGGCTACACCTTC; CDR3: CASSIGGPYGYTF; V: TRBV19; D: .; J: TRBJ1-2; size: .
DNA: TGCGCCAGCAGCTTGGGAGGGACGGTGAACACTGAAGCTTTCTTT; CDR3: CASSLGGTVNTEAFF; V: TRBV5-1; D: .; J: TRBJ1-1; size: once
DNA: TGTGCCAGCAGTTTTGGGTGGGCTAGCGGGATCCCTAGGGAGACCCAGTACTTC; CDR3: CASSFGWASGIPRETQYF; V: TRBV6-2/TRBV6-3; D: TRBD2; J: TRBJ2-5; size: .
DNA: TGTGCCAGCAGTTTAACGGGGACCAGCATATATTTT; CDR3: CASSLTGTSIYF; V: TRBV28; D: .; J: TRBJ1-3; size: .